The TCR beta chain under discussion was sequenced for a study of T cell clonality in common variable immunodeficiency. Study outcomes and limitations: Repertoire-complication correlations in CVID were limited by patient heterogeneity. Reportedly, TCR beta sequences from common variable immunodeficiency showed fewer deletions and N-nucleotide insertions.

Assay used: immunoSEQ multiplex PCR; TCRdb lists only in-frame clones, some missing. Listed here are some 38,000 clones without any singletons, the top ten holding 0.95%. This clone was counted ten times or more. The antigen remains unidentified. The sequenced fragment ends 3 residues before the CDR3 boundary, so the rest is inferred from the germline J gene. Germline V gene lookup returns CDR1 DFQATT and CDR2 SNEGSKA (reference sequence). This CDR3 region has 20 residues. Unmatched junction bases numbered 19, after V lost 2 bases and J lost 3 bases. The J gene is TRBJ2-1, the V gene TRBV20-1; 10 bases fit TRBD2. The sequenced sample was peripheral blood mononuclear cells. This receptor was taken from a person aged 18 to 75 in good health. CDR3 sequence reads: CSARRWEREGLECCYNEQFF. The sequenced part of the CDR3 DNA is TGCAGTGCTAGAAGGTGGGAGCGGGAGGGCCTAGAATGTTGCTACAATGAG.